Listed below are T cell receptor beta chains from one sample, sequenced in a study of T cells in Graves' hyperthyroidism and ophthalmopathy. TCRdb independently ran MiXCR on the multiplex PCR reads; one entry per CDR3 protein. The sample contains about 180,000 distinct CDR3 sequences, about 18% of which appear only once. Sequencing was done on a sample of blood. Receptors originate from a woman between 45 and 60 years old with Graves' hyperthyroidism. The CDR3 runs from the conserved cysteine through the conserved F or W. D genes are given only for firm matches. The size of a clone is reported for some rows only, either as once, few or many, or as a class for expanded clones.

clone size	J gene	V gene	D gene	CDR3 protein	CDR3 DNA
many	TRBJ2-2	TRBV19	NA	CASNRGRGHLTGELFF	TGTGCCAGTAACAGGGGACGGGGGCATCTCACCGGGGAGCTGTTTTTT
many	TRBJ2-7	TRBV5-1	TRBD1	CASSADRGPYEQYF	TGCGCCAGCAGCGCGGACAGGGGCCCCTACGAGCAGTACTTC
few	TRBJ2-3	TRBV4-1	TRBD2	CASSQAPRAGGADTQYF	TGCGCCAGCAGCCAAGCCCCCAGGGCGGGGGGGGCAGATACGCAGTATTTT
NA	TRBJ2-7	TRBV13	TRBD2	CASSLATRAGGTYEQYF	TGTGCCAGCAGCTTAGCCACCAGGGCGGGAGGGACCTACGAGCAGTACTTC
many	TRBJ2-5	TRBV7-9	TRBD2	CASSPGLAGGFQETQYF	TGTGCCAGCAGCCCCGGACTAGCGGGGGGCTTCCAAGAGACCCAGTACTTC
few	TRBJ2-7	TRBV7-2	NA	CASSLAAGHYEQYF	TGTGCCAGCAGCTTAGCGGCTGGGCACTACGAGCAGTACTTC
few	TRBJ2-7	TRBV5-1	NA	CASSLYGTINEQYF	TGCGCCAGCAGCTTGTACGGGACAATCAACGAGCAGTACTTC
many	TRBJ2-3	TRBV2	NA	CASSEGLITSTDTQYF	TGTGCCAGCAGTGAAGGGTTAATAACTAGCACAGATACGCAGTATTTT
NA	TRBJ2-3	TRBV28	TRBD2	CASSRTSGLMGDTQYF	TGTGCCAGCAGCAGGACTAGCGGGCTTATGGGAGATACGCAGTATTTT
many	TRBJ2-3	TRBV10-3	NA	CAISESGGASKESTQYF	TGTGCCATCAGTGAGTCTGGGGGGGCTTCGAAGGAGAGTACGCAGTATTTT
NA	TRBJ1-4	TRBV7-9	NA	CASSLTVTNEKLFF	TGTGCCAGCAGCTTAACCGTGACTAATGAAAAACTGTTTTTT
NA	TRBJ1-5	TRBV30	NA	CAWSVISGQPQHF	TGTGCCTGGAGTGTAATCTCGGGTCAGCCCCAGCATTTT
NA	TRBJ2-1	TRBV29-1	NA	CSGLGQSLYEQFF	TGCAGCGGCTTGGGACAATCGCTCTATGAGCAGTTCTTC
many	TRBJ2-7	TRBV6-5	TRBD1	CASSLQGAISYEQYF	TGTGCCAGCAGTTTACAGGGGGCCATTTCCTACGAGCAGTACTTC
many	TRBJ1-3	TRBV11-2	NA	CASSLETGTAYSGNTIYF	TGTGCCAGCAGCTTAGAAACCGGCACCGCTTACTCTGGAAACACCATATATTTT
many	TRBJ1-3	TRBV2	NA	CASTKGWRGGGNTIYF	TGTGCCAGCACCAAAGGATGGCGGGGCGGTGGAAACACCATATATTTT
many	TRBJ2-2	TRBV6-2/TRBV6-3	TRBD1	CASSETGVGTGELFF	TGTGCCAGCAGTGAGACAGGGGTGGGCACCGGGGAGCTGTTTTTT
NA	TRBJ2-3	TRBV28	NA	CASSSTGFVQYF	TGTGCCAGCAGTTCGACAGGTTTCGTGCAGTATTTT
many	TRBJ1-6	TRBV7-2	NA	CASSLNRGSNSPLHF	TGTGCCAGCAGCTTAAACCGTGGAAGCAATTCACCCCTCCACTTT
many	TRBJ1-2	TRBV7-8	NA	CASSLDSPYGYTF	TGTGCCAGCAGCTTGGACAGCCCCTATGGCTACACCTTC
few	TRBJ2-1	TRBV7-2	TRBD1	CASSLVEGAGRSENEQFF	TGTGCCAGCAGCTTAGTAGAGGGGGCAGGGAGAAGTGAGAATGAGCAGTTCTTC
many	TRBJ2-3	TRBV12-3/TRBV12-4	TRBD1	CASKIGGLSTDTQYF	TGTGCCTCGAAGATAGGGGGCTTAAGCACAGATACGCAGTATTTT
many	TRBJ2-1	TRBV7-2	TRBD2	CASSPRLAGGVNEQFF	TGTGCCAGCAGCCCAAGACTAGCGGGGGGGGTGAATGAGCAGTTCTTC
NA	TRBJ2-1	TRBV4-1	NA	CASSLQGIGSYNEQFF	TGCGCCAGCAGCCTTCAGGGCATTGGATCCTACAATGAGCAGTTCTTC
NA	TRBJ2-1	TRBV15	TRBD2	CATSRVGQGSTSGMGYNEQFF	TGTGCCACCAGCAGAGTTGGACAGGGGTCGACTAGCGGGATGGGGTACAATGAGCAGTTCTTC
once	TRBJ1-2	TRBV30	NA	CADGPRDDGYTF	TGTGCAGATGGCCCCAGGGATGATGGCTACACCTTC
few	TRBJ2-7	TRBV7-9	NA	CASSLRGDRYEQYF	TGTGCCAGCAGCCTGAGGGGGGACCGGTACGAGCAGTACTTC
few	TRBJ2-1	TRBV19	NA	CASSIATGAYNEQFF	TGTGCCAGTAGTATAGCAACGGGGGCCTACAATGAGCAGTTCTTC
many	TRBJ1-2	TRBV3-1	NA	CASRVLGRNLGYTF	TGTGCCAGCAGGGTGCTGGGGCGCAATCTTGGCTACACCTTC
many	TRBJ2-3	TRBV20-1	TRBD1	CSATLQGVYTDTQYF	TGCAGTGCTACCTTACAGGGGGTTTACACAGATACGCAGTATTTT
NA	TRBJ1-6	TRBV9	TRBD1	CASSRYSAGGNSPLHF	TGTGCCAGCAGCCGCTACTCGGCAGGGGGAAATTCACCCCTCCACTTT
many	TRBJ1-3	TRBV19	NA	CASSTRGNGTTIYF	TGTGCCAGTAGTACGAGAGGAAATGGAACCACCATATATTTT
NA	TRBJ2-4	TRBV2	NA	CASAPDGAKNIQYF	TGTGCCAGCGCTCCCGACGGAGCCAAAAACATTCAGTACTTC
once	TRBJ2-7	TRBV7-3	NA	CASSHPGRELDF	TGTGCCAGCAGCCACCCGGGCCGCGAGCTGGACTTC
many	TRBJ2-7	TRBV7-9	NA	CATDLDGVPGDEQYF	TGTGCCACCGACCTCGACGGGGTACCGGGGGACGAGCAGTACTTC
many	TRBJ1-6	TRBV28	TRBD1	CASSDLATGDSPLHF	TGTGCCAGCAGTGACCTCGCGACAGGGGATTCACCCCTCCACTTT
many	TRBJ1-2	TRBV25-1	NA	CASSESPANYGYTF	TGTGCCAGCAGTGAATCCCCAGCGAACTATGGCTACACCTTC
NA	TRBJ1-6	TRBV19	NA	CASSIVQGSSPLHF	TGTGCCAGTAGTATAGTACAGGGAAGCTCACCCCTCCACTTT
many	TRBJ1-5	TRBV28	NA	CASSPRWGVYSNQPQHF	TGTGCCAGCAGTCCTAGATGGGGCGTCTATAGCAATCAGCCCCAGCATTTT
NA	TRBJ1-5	TRBV2	NA	CASSEGQVDQPQHF	TGTGCCAGCAGTGAAGGGCAGGTAGATCAGCCCCAGCATTTT
many	TRBJ1-3	TRBV11-2	NA	CASSLMSSSGNTIYF	TGTGCCAGCAGCTTAATGAGCTCCTCTGGAAACACCATATATTTT
many	TRBJ1-3	TRBV27	NA	CASRDVGNTIYF	TGTGCCAGCCGGGACGTTGGAAACACCATATATTTT
many	TRBJ1-3	TRBV11-2	NA	CASSLNPGRVGNTIYF	TGTGCCAGCAGCTTAAACCCGGGGAGGGTCGGAAACACCATATATTTT
many	TRBJ2-3	TRBV28	NA	CASSTRGATDTQYF	TGTGCCAGCAGTACCCGAGGGGCCACAGATACGCAGTATTTT
many	TRBJ1-4	TRBV20-1	NA	CSAREGMANEELFF	TGCAGTGCTAGGGAAGGAATGGCTAATGAAGAACTGTTTTTT